These 7 T cell receptor beta chains originate from one sample sequenced in a study of shared clonotypes between healthy human individuals. Generated by immunoSEQ multiplex PCR, the TCRdb table keeps only in-frame clones and is missing some. The repertoire has approximately 100,000 clones, around 68% of them found once; the top ten carry over 20%. Sequencing used memory CD8+ T cells sorted from blood. Noted subset: CD45RO+ cells pooled with CCR7-negative TemRA cells. The receptors were gathered from a woman in her thirties in good health.

This chain joins TRBV7-9 and TRBJ2-2; 12 positions agree with TRBD2. The V gene end was trimmed by 5 bases and the J gene end by 4 bases; junction bases not matched to a gene: 8. The CDR3 is 17 residues long. The germline V gene has CDR1 SEHNR and CDR2 FQNEAQ (reference sequence). CDR3 nucleotide sequence: TGTGCCAGCAGCCCCGGGCGACTAGCGGGAGCCACCGGGGAGCTGTTTTTT. It translates to CASSPGRLAGATGELFF.

This sequence joins TRBV11-1 and TRBJ2-7, with D perhaps matching TRBD1 or TRBD2 (5 bases each). The CDR3 is 14 amino acids. Between the trimmed V and J ends, which lost 3 bases and 3 bases, there was a span of 12 bases. Germline loops: CDR1 SGHAT, CDR2 FQDESV (reference sequence). In nucleotides, the CDR3 is TGTGCCAGCAGCTTCCGGGACGGCTACTACGAGCAGTACTTC. It translates to CASSFRDGYYEQYF.

On this clone: Within the sample, other DNA sequences also encode this same CDR3. The gene calls are TRBV19 and TRBJ2-6; D is ambiguous. There are 13 residues in the CDR3. The germline gives CDR1 LNHDA, CDR2 SQIVND (reference sequence). The germline V and J ends were trimmed by 6 bases and 0 bases, with 3 bases remaining between them. In nucleotides, the CDR3 is TGTGCCAGTAGGGGCTCTGGGGCCAACGTCCTGACTTTC. This codes for CASRGSGANVLTF.

This clone was detected only once. The J gene is TRBJ2-3, the V gene TRBV11-1; D unclear. Germline-derived CDR1 and CDR2 are SGHAT and FQDESV (reference sequence). The CDR3 runs to 12 residues. Trimming removed 3 bases from V and 4 bases from J, with 5 bases in between. DNA for the CDR3: TGTGCCAGCAGCTTTGGGTCAGATACGCAGTATTTT. Its translation: CASSFGSDTQYF. The entire variable domain, with the rest obtained from reference TRBV11-1 and TRBJ2-3, is as follows: EAEVAQSPRYKITEKSQAVAFWCDPISGHATLYWYRQILGQGPELLVQFQDESVVDDSQLPKDRFSAERLKGVDSTLKIQPAELGDSAMYLCASSFGSDTQYFGPGTRLTVL.

V usage is TRBV30 and J usage is TRBJ1-6, with D perhaps TRBD1 (5 bases). Germline assignment: CDR1 GTSNPN and CDR2 SVGIG (reference sequence). This CDR3 has 15 residues. Trimming removed 2 bases from V and 7 bases from J, with 15 bases in between. The CDR3 here is CAWSPDPQGNSPLHF. In DNA, the CDR3 is TGTGCCTGGAGTCCCGATCCCCAGGGAAATTCACCCCTCCACTTT.

This clone is a singleton in its sample. J is TRBJ2-2 and V is TRBV19, with 8 bases that match TRBD1. This CDR3 is built from 16 residues. Germline V gene data show CDR1 as LNHDA and CDR2 as SQIVND (reference sequence). With 10 bases clipped from V and 3 bases from J, the junction kept 13 bases outside the gene matches. CDR3 nucleotides: TGTGCCACCCAAGGCATAGGACAGGGTGACACCGGGGAGCTGTTTTTT. It encodes CATQGIGQGDTGELFF. Supplemented by reference TRBV19 and TRBJ2-2, the full variable domain reads DGGITQSPKYLFRKEGQNVTLSCEQNLNHDAMYWYRQDPGQGLRLIYYSQIVNDFQKGDIAEGYSVSREKKESFPLTVTSAQKNPTAFYLCATQGIGQGDTGELFFGEGSRLTVL.

This clone was observed a handful of times. This rearrangement joins TRBV30 to TRBJ2-2; D unresolved. This CDR3 spans 15 amino acids. Per the germline V gene, CDR1 is GTSNPN and CDR2 is SVGIG (reference sequence). The V and J ends lost 2 bases and 1 base respectively, with 11 bases between them. This CDR3 reads CAWSTPEVNTGELFF. In DNA, the CDR3 is TGTGCCTGGAGTACCCCCGAGGTGAACACCGGGGAGCTGTTTTTT.